A selection of T cell receptor beta chains follows, all from one sample in a study of shared clonotypes between healthy human individuals. Using immunoSEQ multiplex PCR, the repertoire was profiled, and TCRdb retains in-frame clones only, with some absent. This table has some 1 million clones, roughly 80% appearing once. The sample taken for sequencing was memory CD4+ T cells sorted from blood. The receptors originated from a man between 18 and 29 years old in good health. Each CDR3 is given with its conserved first and last residue. D genes are given only for firm matches. Where a row states a size, it is once, few, many or the class of an expanded clone; other rows omit it.

>TRBJ1-3|17|TRBV9|TRBD1|-
TGTGCCAGCAGCGCGACGGTAGGACAGGTTTATGACAACACCATATATTTT
CASSATVGQVYDNTIYF
>TRBJ2-4|16|TRBV13|TRBD2|few
TGTGCCAGCAGCTTACGGGGAGCGGGGGGCATAAACATTCAGTACTTC
CASSLRGAGGINIQYF
>TRBJ2-1|12|TRBV5-6|-|-
TGTGCCAGCAGCACCTGGGGGGATGAGCAGTTCTTC
CASSTWGDEQFF
>TRBJ1-3|15|TRBV28|TRBD1|few
TGTGCCAGCAGACTGACAGGGCGCTCTGGAAACACCATATATTTT
CASRLTGRSGNTIYF
>TRBJ1-1|14|TRBV9|-|-
TGTGCCAGCAGCGTAGAAGGCGATGGGACTGAAGCTTTCTTT
CASSVEGDGTEAFF
>TRBJ2-2|16|TRBV5-1|TRBD1|few
TGCGCCAGCGGGGAGGTTCGGACAGGGACAACCGGGGAGCTGTTTTTT
CASGEVRTGTTGELFF
>TRBJ2-7|13|TRBV5-4|-|-
TGTGCCAGCAGCAAGGAAGCCGTTTACGAGCAGTACTTC
CASSKEAVYEQYF
>TRBJ2-5|15|TRBV7-2|-|-
TGTGCCAGCAGCTCCCCGAAAAAAGCGGAAGAGACCCAGTACTTC
CASSSPKKAEETQYF
>TRBJ2-7|12|TRBV6-5|-|-
TGTGCCAGCAGCCAGAGCTCCTACGAGCAGTACTTC
CASSQSSYEQYF
>TRBJ2-5|14|TRBV5-6|-|-
TGTGCCAGCAGCACGGGCCGGCACCAAGAGACCCAGTACTTC
CASSTGRHQETQYF
>TRBJ2-7|17|TRBV9|TRBD2|-
TGTGCCAGCAGCCCTCACCCCGGGGGGGAGATAACCTACGAGCAGTACTTC
CASSPHPGGEITYEQYF
>TRBJ2-2|18|TRBV4-2|TRBD2|-
TGTGCCAGCAGCCAGCCGGGTGCTAGCGGGGTAAACACCGGGGAGCTGTTTTTT
CASSQPGASGVNTGELFF
>TRBJ2-1|15|TRBV5-1|-|-
TGCGCCAGCAGCGAGCCCCGGGACACCGTTAATGAGCAGTTCTTC
CASSEPRDTVNEQFF
>TRBJ1-1|15|TRBV9|-|-
TGTGCCAGCAGCATAAACCCGTCGATTAGGGCCGAAGCTTTCTTT
CASSINPSIRAEAFF
>TRBJ2-2|14|TRBV12-5|-|-
TGTGCTAGTGTGTTGAGTGGTGTCACCGGGGAGCTGTTTTTT
CASVLSGVTGELFF
>TRBJ2-7|14|TRBV6-5|TRBD1|many
TGTGCCAGCAGTCCACAGGGGCCCTCCTACGAGCAGTACTTC
CASSPQGPSYEQYF
>TRBJ1-1|14|TRBV16|TRBD1|many
TGTGCCAGCAGCCAGCAGGGGGCAAACACTGAAGCTTTCTTT
CASSQQGANTEAFF
>TRBJ2-3|16|TRBV5-4|-|few
TGTGCCAGCAGCTTAGACCCTAGCCTTGGCACAGATACGCAGTATTTT
CASSLDPSLGTDTQYF
>TRBJ2-7|13|TRBV5-8|TRBD2|-
TGTGCCAGCAGCTGGGGACTAGCGGGCTCCTCGTACTTC
CASSWGLAGSSYF
>TRBJ2-2|15|TRBV30|-|-
TGTGCCTGGAGTGTAAGTGGGACGTACACCGGGGAGCTGTTTTTT
CAWSVSGTYTGELFF
>TRBJ2-7|14|TRBV11-2|-|-
TGTGCCAGCAGCTTAGACCCCAGCTCCTACGAGCAGTACTTC
CASSLDPSSYEQYF
>TRBJ1-1|15|TRBV9|TRBD1|few
TGTGCCAGCAGCAGTGGGACAGTCTATGGGACTGAAGCTTTCTTT
CASSSGTVYGTEAFF
>TRBJ1-5|13|TRBV6-6|-|-
TGTGCCAGCAGCCGGGACCCCGGACAGCCCCAGCATTTT
CASSRDPGQPQHF
>TRBJ2-3|15|TRBV4-3|-|-
TGCGCCAGCAGCCTTGGATGGACCAGCACAGATACGCAGTATTTT
CASSLGWTSTDTQYF
>TRBJ2-5|14|TRBV6-6|-|once
TGTGCCAGCAGTTACTCGAGCGTGGGAAACGCCCAGTACTTC
CASSYSSVGNAQYF
>TRBJ2-7|13|TRBV2|-|-
TGTGCCAGCAGTGAAGGCGGGACCTACGAGCAGTACTTC
CASSEGGTYEQYF
>TRBJ2-5|15|TRBV11-3|TRBD1|few
TGTGCCAGCAGCCCGGGACAGGGGGCTCAAGAGACCCAGTACTTC
CASSPGQGAQETQYF
>TRBJ1-5|13|TRBV5-1|-|many
TGCGCCAGCAGCGCTCAGATTGATGGGCCCCAGCATTTT
CASSAQIDGPQHF
>TRBJ1-3|17|TRBV12-2|-|-
TGTGCAAGTCGCTGCGGTCCACCTGAGAAATCTGGAAACACCATATATTTT
CASRCGPPEKSGNTIYF
>TRBJ1-1|15|TRBV30|TRBD1|few
TGTGCCTGGAGTTATCAGGGGGCGTTGAACACTGAAGCTTTCTTT
CAWSYQGALNTEAFF
>TRBJ1-5|14|TRBV28|-|-
TGTGCCAGCAGTTTATCCAGCCGGGTCCAGCCCCAGCATTTT
CASSLSSRVQPQHF
>TRBJ2-5|11|TRBV20-1|-|-
TGCAGTACCCAGGATGGTGAGACCCAGTACTTC
CSTQDGETQYF
>TRBJ1-6|14|TRBV2|-|-
TGTGCCAGCAGTGTAGGGACTGGGAATTCACCCCTCCACTTT
CASSVGTGNSPLHF
>TRBJ2-5|14|TRBV6-6|TRBD1|once
TGTGCCAGCAGTTACCGACAGGGGCAAGAGACCCAGTACTTC
CASSYRQGQETQYF
>TRBJ1-2|15|TRBV6-6|TRBD1|-
TGTGCCAGCAGTCCCTCGGACAGGATGAAGTATGGCTACACCTTC
CASSPSDRMKYGYTF
>TRBJ2-7|12|TRBV7-2|-|few
TGTGCCAGCAGCCAGGGTCTTTACGAGCAGTACTTC
CASSQGLYEQYF
>TRBJ2-3|15|TRBV1|-|-
TGCACCTGCCTACCCAGTCGGGGGTGCACAGATACGCAGTATTTT
CTCLPSRGCTDTQYF
>TRBJ2-1|13|TRBV28|-|-
TGTGCCAGCAGCACCCCCGCGACAGATGAGCAGTTCTTC
CASSTPATDEQFF
>TRBJ2-3|15|TRBV18|-|-
TGTGCCAGCTCACCACCCATGGGGGTTGGAGATACGCAGTATTTT
CASSPPMGVGDTQYF
>TRBJ1-4|15|TRBV28|-|once
TGTGCCAGCACCGACCCCGGGACCCATATTGAAAAACTGTTTTTT
CASTDPGTHIEKLFF
>TRBJ2-2|16|TRBV7-2|TRBD2|-
TGTGCCAGCAGCCTAGGGACTAGCGGGAGGTCCGGGGAGCTGTTTTTT
CASSLGTSGRSGELFF
>TRBJ1-1|14|TRBV11-2|TRBD1|few
TGTGCCAGCCTAGACAGGGCCATGAACACTGAAGCTTTCTTT
CASLDRAMNTEAFF
>TRBJ2-5|17|TRBV18|-|-
TGTGCCAGCTCACCGGGCGGGATGACGAGAATCCAAGAGACCCAGTACTTC
CASSPGGMTRIQETQYF
>TRBJ2-1|14|TRBV9|-|once
TGTGCCAGCAGCGTCACCGGGGCCATCAATGAGCAGTTCTTC
CASSVTGAINEQFF
>TRBJ2-3|17|TRBV29-1|TRBD2|-
TGCAGCGTTGCCAATGGAGAGCTAGCGGGAGTAGCAGATACGCAGTATTTT
CSVANGELAGVADTQYF
>TRBJ2-7|13|TRBV6-1|-|-
TGTGCCAGCAGGGAGCCTCTCTCCTACGAGCAGTACTTC
CASREPLSYEQYF
>TRBJ2-7|14|TRBV29-1|TRBD1|-
TGCAGCGTTGGGGGGACAGGGGATTTTCGGGAGCAGTACTTC
CSVGGTGDFREQYF
>TRBJ2-5|13|TRBV7-7|-|few
TGTGCTAGCAGCTTAAACCGGCTGGAGACCCAGTACTTC
CASSLNRLETQYF
>TRBJ2-1|15|TRBV6-4|TRBD2|many
TGTGCCAGCAGTGACTCTAGCGGGGGGGCCAATGAGCAGTTCTTC
CASSDSSGGANEQFF
>TRBJ2-3|15|TRBV9|-|-
TGTGCCAGCAGCGAGCGCCCCGAAGAGACAGATACGCAGTATTTT
CASSERPEETDTQYF
>TRBJ2-5|16|TRBV27|TRBD1|-
TGTGCCAGCAGGGGGGAACGAGGGGGCCCACAAGAGACCCAGTACTTC
CASRGERGGPQETQYF
>TRBJ2-3|15|TRBV4-3|TRBD2|-
TGCGCCAGCAGCCACTCTAGCGGGTGGGCAGATACGCAGTATTTT
CASSHSSGWADTQYF
>TRBJ2-1|14|TRBV11-2|-|-
TGTGCCAGCAGCTCCGGCCCCCCCTACAATGAGCAGTTCTTC
CASSSGPPYNEQFF
>TRBJ2-2|12|TRBV29-1|-|-
TGCAGCGTTGTTAAAGGATTCGGGGAGCTGTTTTTT
CSVVKGFGELFF